These 2 T cell receptor beta chains originate from one sample sequenced in a study of T cell repertoires in cytomegalovirus infection. In TCRdb, the reads were re-called with MiXCR into one record per CDR3 protein. The table records 150,000 to 200,000 distinct CDR3 sequences, roughly 28% of them present only once. The sequenced sample was PBMCs. Receptors were obtained from a human donor in good health (CMV status not recorded). Some clones in this sample may be carry-over from other donors' samples.

V gene TRBV7-2 combines with J gene TRBJ2-7; tentatively, D is TRBD1 (5 bases). The ends were cut back, 1 base at V and 6 bases at J, with 13 bases in the middle. The CDR3 runs to 14 residues. The germline V gene encodes CDR1 SGHTA and CDR2 FQGNSA. The CDR3 region has the DNA TGTGCCAGCAGCTTAGGACAGTTCCTGAGCGAGCAGTACTTC. Translated: CASSLGQFLSEQYF.

The CDR3: CASSSGQATGELFF. CDR3 in DNA: TGTGCCAGCAGCTCGGGACAGGCAACCGGGGAGCTGTTTTTT. The chain combines TRBV7-3 with TRBJ2-2; 8 bases match TRBD1. The CDR3 has 14 residues. In germline, CDR1 is SGHTA, CDR2 FQGTGA. V shed 4 bases and J 5 bases; nucleotides not matched to a gene: 3. The full variable domain, in which reference TRBV7-3 and TRBJ2-2 provide the parts outside the CDR3, is GAGVSQTPSNKVTEKGKYVELRCDPISGHTALYWYRQSLGQGPEFLIYFQGTGAADDSGLPNDRFFAVRPEGSVSTLKIQRTERGDSAVYLCASSSGQATGELFFGEGSRLTVL.